One and the same sample provided the 14 T cell receptor beta chains below, sequenced in a study of T-cell reconstitution after alpha-beta-depleted transplantation in children. During its preparation, the TCRbeta library received unique molecular identifiers. TCRdb called the PCR reads again in MiXCR, with one record for every CDR3 protein. Of approximately 400,000 distinct CDR3 sequences listed, roughly a tenth are singletons. Sequencing used PBMCs from the stem cell graft donor, obtained from the stem cell graft. All receptors come from a human donor who donated a stem cell graft to a child with acute myeloid leukemia.

The rearrangement links TRBV28 to TRBJ2-3; 11 nucleotides agree with TRBD1. This CDR3 comprises 20 residues. Per the germline V gene, CDR1 is MDHEN and CDR2 is SYDVKM. The junction had 17 bases not matched to a gene; V was cut back by 1 base and J by 5 bases. In nucleotides, the CDR3 is TGTGCCAGCAGTTTATCCGCTATCGCTGCCGGGACAGGGGGTGTAGATACGCAGTATTTT. Translated, it gives CASSLSAIAAGTGGVDTQYF.

This clonotype has a count of ten or more. V usage is TRBV29-1 and J usage is TRBJ1-1; no clear D gene. This CDR3 contains 10 residues. Germline CDR1 reads SQVTM; CDR2 reads ANQGSEA. The V end lost 4 bases, the J end lost 3 bases, and 3 bases lay between the germline ends. The CDR3 here is CSVVDTEAFF. The CDR3 region has the DNA TGCAGCGTTGTGGACACTGAAGCTTTCTTT.

J is TRBJ2-6 and V is TRBV5-1; D unclear. Deletions cut 0 bases from V and 0 bases from J, with 7 bases between. CDR3 length: 16 amino acids. Germline CDR1 reads SGHRS; CDR2 reads YFSETQ. In nucleotides, the CDR3 is TGCGCCAGCAGCTTGGCCGCCTTCTCTGGGGCCAACGTCCTGACTTTC. Its translation is CASSLAAFSGANVLTF. Full variable domain (missing parts from reference TRBV5-1 and TRBJ2-6): KAGVTQTPRYLIKTRGQQVTLSCSPISGHRSVSWYQQTPGQGLQFLFEYFSETQRNKGNFPGRFSGRQFSNSRSEMNVSTLELGDSALYLCASSLAAFSGANVLTFGAGSRLTVL.

V and J are TRBV20-1 and TRBJ2-2; 8 bases are a match to TRBD2. The CDR3 extends over 14 amino acids. Germline V gene sequence: CDR1 DFQATT, CDR2 SNEGSKA (reference sequence). Here the CDR3 reads CSVSLGLETGELFF. CDR3 nucleotides: TGCAGCGTTAGTTTGGGACTAGAAACCGGGGAGCTGTTTTTT.

Only one count was recorded for this clonotype. The CDR3 end shows no conserved phenylalanine or tryptophan, and so a read error is likely. CDR3 in amino acids: CASSLDLGTTQETQYL. CDR3 in DNA: TGCGCCAGCAGCCTCGACCTCGGGACTACGCAAGAGACCCAGTACCTC. The rearrangement joins TRBV5-1 to TRBJ2-5, with 7 nucleotides matching TRBD2. CDR1 is SGHRS, CDR2 YFSETQ, per germline. The CDR3 totals 16 residues. The J segment lost 2 bases and the V segment lost 4 bases, leaving 11 bases of the junction unmatched.

This clonotype was recorded many times. V and J are TRBV21-1 and TRBJ1-5; TRBD1, the table's D call, lacks a check against the DNA. TRBV21-1 corresponds to a pseudogene. The CDR3 has 16 amino acids. DNA of the CDR3: TGTGCCAGCAGCAACACGGGCTACGCAGGGGGCTCCCCCCAGCATTTT. This encodes CASSNTGYAGGSPQHF.

This clonotype was counted a few times. CDR3 protein: CSVALGETQYF. The DNA for the CDR3 is TGCAGCGTGGCCCTTGGAGAGACCCAGTACTTC. J is TRBJ2-5 and V is TRBV29-1; no firm D call. This CDR3 contains 11 residues. Germline V CDR1 and CDR2: SQVTM, ANQGSEA. The V and J ends lost 6 bases and 4 bases respectively, with 9 bases between them.

This clonotype was seen only a few times. V and J are TRBV5-1 and TRBJ2-1, with TRBD2 matching over 15 bases. With V trimmed by 4 bases and J by 9 bases, 5 bases remained unmatched. CDR1 and CDR2 from the germline V gene are SGHRS and YFSETQ. There are 15 residues in the CDR3. The CDR3 DNA reads TGCGCCAGCAGCCAAGGACTAGCGGGGGGGGGTGAGCAGTTCTTC. This translates into CASSQGLAGGGEQFF.

This clonotype occurred a few times. The V gene is TRBV30, the J gene TRBJ2-1; D call uncertain. CDR1 GTSNPN and CDR2 SVGIG come from the germline V gene (reference sequence). The CDR3 totals 11 residues. V lost 3 bases and J 3 bases, leaving 3 bases between the germline ends. CDR3 region: CAWRNYNEQFF. CDR3 sequence (DNA): TGTGCCTGGAGAAACTACAATGAGCAGTTCTTC.

The chain is built from TRBV5-1 and TRBJ1-4, with 8 bases lining up with TRBD1. The CDR3 spans 15 residues. Trimming removed 3 bases from V and 5 bases from J; junction bases left unmatched: 6. Per the germline V gene, CDR1 is SGHRS and CDR2 is YFSETQ. CDR3 DNA: TGCGCCAGCAGCTCGTACAGGGGGGGAAATGAAAAACTGTTTTTT. It is translated as CASSSYRGGNEKLFF.

This chain links TRBV3-1 with TRBJ1-6; 7 bases map to TRBD1. The length of the CDR3 is 20 residues. The trim removed 0 bases at V and 11 bases at J, leaving 22 bases unmatched. Germline CDR1 and CDR2: LGHDT and YNNKEL (reference sequence). The CDR3 protein is CASSQDKLPGQLLGIAPLHF. Written as DNA, the CDR3 is TGTGCCAGCAGCCAAGATAAACTTCCGGGACAGTTATTAGGGATCGCACCCCTCCACTTT.

The chain links TRBV5-5 to TRBJ2-7; D perhaps matches TRBD1 (5 bases). This CDR3 is 14 amino acids long. Looked up from germline, CDR1 is SGHKS and CDR2 is YYEKEE (reference sequence). Trimming shortened V by 4 bases and J by 3 bases, and 14 bases separated the two germline ends. CDR3 coding DNA: TGTGCCAGCAGCAGTCACATACAGGTCTACGAGCAGTACGTC. Encoded protein: CASSSHIQVYEQYV.

This clonotype was recorded many times. The chain uses TRBV30 and TRBJ2-3; 7 bases agree with TRBD2. Germline trimming cut 2 bases from V and 0 bases from J; bases unmatched to any gene: 8. The germline CDR1 and CDR2 sequences are GTSNPN and SVGIG (reference sequence). The CDR3 is 16 residues long. The CDR3 bases are TGTGCCTGGAGTTCGAAGGGACTAACTAGCACAGATACGCAGTATTTT. This encodes CAWSSKGLTSTDTQYF.

The chain joins TRBV7-2 to TRBJ1-2; D is undetermined. V was clipped by 4 bases and J by 2 bases, with 8 bases between them. Per the germline V gene, CDR1 is SGHTA and CDR2 is FQGNSA. The CDR3 loop spans 13 amino acids. The CDR3 is CASSSHANYGYTF. In DNA, the CDR3 is TGTGCCAGCAGCTCACACGCCAACTATGGCTACACCTTC.